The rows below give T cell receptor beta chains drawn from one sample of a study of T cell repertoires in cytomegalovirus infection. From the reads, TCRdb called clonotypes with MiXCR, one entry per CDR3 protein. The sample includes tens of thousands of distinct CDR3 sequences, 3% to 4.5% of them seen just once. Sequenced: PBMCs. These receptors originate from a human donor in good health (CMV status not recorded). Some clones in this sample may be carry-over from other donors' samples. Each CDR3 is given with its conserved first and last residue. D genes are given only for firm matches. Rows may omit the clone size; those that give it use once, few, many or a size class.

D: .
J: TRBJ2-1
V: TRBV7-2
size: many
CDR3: CASSLAGNSYNEQFF
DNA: TGTGCCAGCAGCTTAGCAGGGAACTCCTACAATGAGCAGTTCTTC

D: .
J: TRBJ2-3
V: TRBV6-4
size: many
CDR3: CASSDSLGDTQYF
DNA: TGTGCCAGCAGTGACTCACTGGGGGATACGCAGTATTTT

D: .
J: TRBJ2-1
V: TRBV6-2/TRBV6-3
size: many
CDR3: CASSPPRKGINNEQFF
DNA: TGTGCCAGCAGTCCTCCCAGGAAGGGTATCAACAATGAGCAGTTCTTC

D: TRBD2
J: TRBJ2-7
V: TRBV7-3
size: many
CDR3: CASSLMFLASGSIYEQYF
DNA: TGTGCCAGCAGCTTAATGTTCTTGGCTAGCGGGAGTATATACGAGCAGTACTTC

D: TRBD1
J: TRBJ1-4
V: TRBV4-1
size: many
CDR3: CASSQGRGRVGEKLFF
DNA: TGCGCCAGCAGCCAAGGAAGGGGGCGCGTGGGCGAAAAACTGTTTTTT

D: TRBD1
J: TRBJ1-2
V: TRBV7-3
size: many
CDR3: CASSSTGTYGYTF
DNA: TGTGCCAGCAGCTCGACAGGGACCTATGGCTACACCTTC

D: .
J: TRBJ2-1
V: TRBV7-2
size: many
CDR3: CASSQSGQGDNEQFF
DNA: TGTGCCAGCAGTCAATCAGGACAAGGAGACAATGAGCAGTTCTTC

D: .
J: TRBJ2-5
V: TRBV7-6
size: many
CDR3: CASSSRESKETQYF
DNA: TGTGCCAGCAGCTCAAGGGAATCTAAAGAGACCCAGTACTTC

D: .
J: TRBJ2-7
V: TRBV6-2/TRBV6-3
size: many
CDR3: CASMGPYEQYF
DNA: TGTGCCAGCATGGGGCCCTACGAGCAGTACTTC

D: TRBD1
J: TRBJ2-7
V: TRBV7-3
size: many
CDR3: CASSQQGSSYEQYF
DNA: TGTGCCAGCAGCCAACAGGGGAGCTCCTACGAGCAGTACTTC

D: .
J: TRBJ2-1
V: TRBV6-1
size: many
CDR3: CASSEAFAQDEQFF
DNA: TGTGCCAGCAGTGAAGCGTTTGCCCAGGATGAGCAGTTCTTC

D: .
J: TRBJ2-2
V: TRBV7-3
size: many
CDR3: CASSPTGGSGTGELFF
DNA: TGTGCCAGCAGCCCCACTGGGGGCTCGGGCACCGGGGAGCTGTTTTTT

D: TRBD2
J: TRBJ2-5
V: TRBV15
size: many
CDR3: CATESTSGRLKTQYF
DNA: TGTGCCACCGAGTCGACTAGCGGGAGGTTAAAGACCCAGTACTTC

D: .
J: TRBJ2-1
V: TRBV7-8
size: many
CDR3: CASSPFSAGHNEQFF
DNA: TGTGCCAGCAGCCCCTTTAGCGCTGGACACAATGAGCAGTTCTTC

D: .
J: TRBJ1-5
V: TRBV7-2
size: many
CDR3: CASSFGSNQPQHF
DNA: TGTGCCAGCAGCTTTGGGAGCAATCAGCCCCAGCATTTT

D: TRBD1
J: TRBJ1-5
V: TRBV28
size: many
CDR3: CASTTAGTGFSADQPQHF
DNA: TGTGCCAGCACTACTGCCGGGACAGGGTTCTCCGCGGATCAGCCCCAGCATTTT

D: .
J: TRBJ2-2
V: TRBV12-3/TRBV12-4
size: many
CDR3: CASSFWGGTGELFF
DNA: TGTGCCAGCAGTTTTTGGGGCGGCACCGGGGAGCTGTTTTTT

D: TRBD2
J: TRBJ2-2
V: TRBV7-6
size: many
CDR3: CASSALAGGGTGELFF
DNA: TGTGCCAGCAGCGCCCTAGCGGGAGGGGGCACCGGGGAGCTGTTTTTT

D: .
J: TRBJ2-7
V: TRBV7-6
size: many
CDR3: CASSSDTAYEQYF
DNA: TGTGCCAGCAGCTCGGACACAGCCTACGAGCAGTACTTC

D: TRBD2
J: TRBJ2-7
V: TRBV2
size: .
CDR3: CASRSGGYEQYF
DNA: TGTGCCAGCAGATCGGGGGGGTACGAGCAGTACTTC

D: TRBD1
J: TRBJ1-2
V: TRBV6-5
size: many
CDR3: CASSYSGTGTYGYTF
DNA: TGTGCCAGCAGTTACTCCGGGACAGGGACCTATGGCTACACCTTC

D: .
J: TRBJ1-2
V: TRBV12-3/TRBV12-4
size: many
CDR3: CASSLAGVVYGYTF
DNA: TGTGCCAGCAGTCTCGCCGGGGTTGTCTATGGCTACACCTTC

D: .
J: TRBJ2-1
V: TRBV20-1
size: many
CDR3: CSASFVDTPYNEQFF
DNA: TGCAGTGCTAGCTTCGTGGACACGCCCTACAATGAGCAGTTCTTC

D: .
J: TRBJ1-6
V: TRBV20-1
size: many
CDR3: CSARDSPQTSSYNSPLHF
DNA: TGCAGTGCTAGAGATAGCCCCCAAACTAGCTCCTATAATTCACCCCTCCACTTT

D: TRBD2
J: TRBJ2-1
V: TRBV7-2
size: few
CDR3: CASSLSGLAGGLGNEQFF
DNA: TGTGCCAGCAGCTTAAGTGGACTAGCGGGGGGGCTGGGAAATGAGCAGTTCTTC

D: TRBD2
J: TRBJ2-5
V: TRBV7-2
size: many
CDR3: CASSLALAGSQETQYF
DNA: TGTGCCAGCAGCTTAGCGCTAGCGGGGAGCCAAGAGACCCAGTACTTC

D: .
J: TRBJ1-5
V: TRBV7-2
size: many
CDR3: CASSLSAQTNQPQHF
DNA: TGTGCCAGCAGCTTATCAGCCCAGACCAATCAGCCCCAGCATTTT

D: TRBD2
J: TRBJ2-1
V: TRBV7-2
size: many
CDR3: CASSGTGTRNNEQFF
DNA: TGTGCCAGCAGCGGAACCGGGACTAGAAACAATGAGCAGTTCTTC

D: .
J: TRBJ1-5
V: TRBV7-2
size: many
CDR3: CASSLDGGGSNQPQHF
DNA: TGTGCCAGCAGCTTGGACGGGGGCGGGAGCAATCAGCCCCAGCATTTT

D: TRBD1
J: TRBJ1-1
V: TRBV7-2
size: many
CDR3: CASSLRQGKVTEAFF
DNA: TGTGCCAGCAGCCTCCGACAGGGGAAGGTCACTGAAGCTTTCTTT

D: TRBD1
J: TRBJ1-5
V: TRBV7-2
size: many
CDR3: CASSFDRAVSNQPQHF
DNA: TGTGCCAGCAGCTTCGACAGGGCCGTTAGCAATCAGCCCCAGCATTTT

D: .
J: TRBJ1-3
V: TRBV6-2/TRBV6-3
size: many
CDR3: CASSELGDPGNTIYF
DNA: TGTGCCAGCAGCGAACTCGGGGATCCTGGAAACACCATATATTTT

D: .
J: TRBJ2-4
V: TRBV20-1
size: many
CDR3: CSQGVAEKNIQYF
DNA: TGCAGTCAAGGGGTAGCGGAAAAAAACATTCAGTACTTC

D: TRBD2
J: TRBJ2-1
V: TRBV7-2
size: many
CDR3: CASSRRTSGGWVHEQFF
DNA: TGTGCCAGCAGCCGACGGACTAGCGGGGGCTGGGTCCATGAGCAGTTCTTC

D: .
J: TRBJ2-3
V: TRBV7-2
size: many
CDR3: CASSPRLTDTQYF
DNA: TGTGCCAGCAGCCCCCGACTCACAGATACGCAGTATTTT

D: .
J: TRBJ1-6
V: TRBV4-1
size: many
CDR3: CASSQMGGSPLHF
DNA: TGCGCCAGCAGCCAAATGGGGGGGTCACCCCTCCACTTT

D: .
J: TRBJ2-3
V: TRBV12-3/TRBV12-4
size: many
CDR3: CASNPPMPADTQYF
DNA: TGTGCCAGCAATCCCCCAATGCCGGCGGATACGCAGTATTTT

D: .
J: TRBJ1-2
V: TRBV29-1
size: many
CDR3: CSAVMTADYTF
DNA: TGCAGCGCAGTGATGACGGCGGACTACACCTTC

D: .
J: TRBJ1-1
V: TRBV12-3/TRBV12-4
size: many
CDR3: CASSLANTEAFF
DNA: TGTGCCAGCAGTTTGGCGAACACTGAAGCTTTCTTT

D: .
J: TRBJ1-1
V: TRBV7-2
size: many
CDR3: CASSFAGRYTEAFF
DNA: TGTGCCAGCAGCTTTGCAGGGCGGTACACTGAAGCTTTCTTT

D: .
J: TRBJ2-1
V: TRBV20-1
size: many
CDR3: CSATRTTTSLIDEQFF
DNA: TGCAGTGCTACTAGAACGACTACATCTCTCATCGATGAGCAGTTCTTC

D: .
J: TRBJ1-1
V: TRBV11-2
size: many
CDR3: CASSHSANTEAFF
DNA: TGTGCCAGCAGCCACTCGGCCAACACTGAAGCTTTCTTT

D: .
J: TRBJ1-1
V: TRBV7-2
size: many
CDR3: CASSLRRLLGDTEAFF
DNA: TGTGCCAGCAGCTTACGTCGGCTCCTGGGGGACACTGAAGCTTTCTTT

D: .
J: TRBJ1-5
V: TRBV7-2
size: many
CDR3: CASSPNQGGNNQPQHF
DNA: TGTGCCAGCAGCCCAAACCAGGGAGGGAACAATCAGCCCCAGCATTTT

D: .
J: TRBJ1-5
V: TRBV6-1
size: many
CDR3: CASRKQGNSNQPQHF
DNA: TGTGCCAGCAGAAAACAGGGTAATAGCAATCAGCCCCAGCATTTT

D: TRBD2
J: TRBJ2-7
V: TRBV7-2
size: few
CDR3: CASSLKRGSSYEQYF
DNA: TGTGCCAGCAGCTTAAAGCGGGGTAGCTCCTACGAGCAGTACTTC

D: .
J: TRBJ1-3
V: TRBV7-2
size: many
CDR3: CASSFPSQISGNTIYF
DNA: TGTGCCAGCAGCTTCCCGAGTCAGATCTCTGGAAACACCATATATTTT

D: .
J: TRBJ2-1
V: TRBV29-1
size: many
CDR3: CSVLRELGEQFF
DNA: TGCAGCGTCCTTCGGGAGTTGGGTGAGCAGTTCTTC

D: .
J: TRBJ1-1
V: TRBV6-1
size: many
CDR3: CASSGAVGTEAFF
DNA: TGTGCCAGCAGCGGGGCCGTAGGTACTGAAGCTTTCTTT

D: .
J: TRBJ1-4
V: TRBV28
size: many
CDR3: CASSSGVYEKLFF
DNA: TGTGCCAGCAGTTCAGGAGTTTATGAAAAACTGTTTTTT

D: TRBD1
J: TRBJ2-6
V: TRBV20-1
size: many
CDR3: CSAPGQRVNSGANVLTF
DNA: TGCAGTGCTCCGGGACAGCGCGTTAACTCTGGGGCCAACGTCCTGACTTTC

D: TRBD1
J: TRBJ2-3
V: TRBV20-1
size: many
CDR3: CSAPRTGRDTQYF
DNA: TGCAGTGCTCCGAGGACAGGGAGGGATACGCAGTATTTT

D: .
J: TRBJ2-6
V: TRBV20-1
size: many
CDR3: CSAESSFSGANVLTF
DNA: TGCAGTGCAGAGTCTAGTTTTTCTGGGGCCAACGTCCTGACTTTC

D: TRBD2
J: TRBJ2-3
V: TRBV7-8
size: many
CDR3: CASSFERGDTQYF
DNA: TGTGCCAGCAGCTTCGAGCGGGGAGATACGCAGTATTTT

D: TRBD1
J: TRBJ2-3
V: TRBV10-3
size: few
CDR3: CAIRSGGSGDTQYF
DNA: TGTGCCATCAGGTCAGGGGGCTCGGGAGATACGCAGTATTTT